This T cell receptor beta chain was profiled in a study of blood T cell repertoires in COVID-19 (dated by TCRdb to 2018 to 2020). For the study in its entirety: Samples covering the acute and convalescent phases of COVID-19 were provided by collaborators in the United States, Italy and Spain. The material from the prospective study consisted of cDNA or gDNA derived from T cells, B-cell-depleted T cells, or PBMCs. The samples were drawn from two sources: the first 160 participants of the ongoing ImmuneRACE study, and 1,200 or so subjects contributed by 6 global collaborators. Where HLA class I and class II types were available, the types were taken from metadata supplied by the sample provider, not from assay-based typing. The repertoires were released in a freely available public database intended as a resource for research on the immune response to SARS-CoV-2. The dataset comprised deeply sampled blood TCRbeta repertoires from subjects exposed to, actively infected with, or recovered from COVID-19. The sample metadata nearly always contained a de-identified subject ID, COVID-19 status, age in years and sex.

The CDR3 has 14 amino acids, counting the end cysteine and phenylalanine. Only the CDR3 region is kept as DNA, spanning 42 bases read in frame from base 1. As encoded in the germline V gene, CDR1 is SGHAT while CDR2 is FQNNGV. The germline V end is reduced by 7 bases and the J end by 3 bases; junction bases left unmatched: 8. The immunoSEQ Assay, a bias-controlled multiplex PCR, was used to amplify TCRbeta CDR3 regions from genomic DNA. In the source study's methods: The number of nucleated cells in each sample was estimated from the amplification of reference gene primers within the assay. To quantify the absolute abundance of each unique TCRbeta CDR3 rearrangement, sequence reads were collapsed and filtered. For each sample, productive Simpson clonality was calculated as the square root of Simpson's diversity index across productive rearrangements. The table comes from immuneACCESS by way of TCRdb, which keeps in-frame sequences with V and J called. Part of the clones is missing from these tables; in studies checked, under half for an unresolved V gene and the rest for unknown reasons. That table is the source of V, J and clone size, and D and trimming were worked out from the DNA. A total of 60,000 or so clones appear in this sample, over 80% of them only once. 10% of the sample lies in the top ten.

General conclusions and limits of the study: How much clinical and demographic metadata was included differed by source and by participant, and the metadata was provided uncurated.

In Seattle, one collaborating source enrolled patients while the infection was active and tracked those patients longitudinally over the course of disease. Whole blood was collected in K2EDTA tubes by collaborating institutions according to the institutions' own protocols. Collaborator samples were shipped for TCRbeta analysis as frozen whole blood, isolated PBMCs, or DNA extracted from either sample type. A note on this clone: Its target antigen remains unknown. The input lacks base qualities; no much larger clone sits a single base away.

The chain links TRBV11-2 with TRBJ2-7, and TRBD1 aligns with 8 junction nucleotides. The sequencing sample was made of peripheral blood. The origin of this receptor is a man aged 30-40 years with COVID-19, enrolled during active disease. The sequence in DNA is TGTGCCAGCACCCTTGGACAGGGTGGCTACGAGCAGTACTTC. It translates as CASTLGQGGYEQYF.